The 29 T cell receptor beta chains given below trace back to one sample, sequenced in a study of tumor T cells in aggressive B-cell lymphoma. Profiling relied on immunoSEQ multiplex PCR, and the TCRdb table lists in-frame clones only, not all of them. The data contain about 5,000 clones, over 75% of them singletons. Source material: tumor tissue. Receptors originate from an adult with diffuse large B cell lymphoma.

Only one count was recorded for this clone. The chain joins TRBV18 to TRBJ2-6; TRBD1 matches at 7 bases. This CDR3 is 17 amino acids long. Germline-derived CDR1 and CDR2 are KGHSH and LQKENI. J lost 0 bases, V lost 4 bases, and 6 bases had no gene match. The CDR3 nucleotides are TGTGCCAGCTCACGGACCACAGGGGTCTCTGGGGCCAACGTCCTGACTTTC. Translation gives CASSRTTGVSGANVLTF. The full variable domain, rest sourced from reference TRBV18 and TRBJ2-6, is NAGVMQNPRHLVRRRGQEARLRCSPMKGHSHVYWYRQLPEEGLKFMVYLQKENIIDESGMPKERFSAEFPKEGPSILRIQQVVRGDSAAYFCASSRTTGVSGANVLTFGAGSRLTVL.

The J gene is TRBJ2-1, the V gene TRBV7-9; TRBD1 agrees at 7 bases. The CDR3 loop spans 16 amino acids. V dropped 1 base and J dropped 2; count of bases not matched to a gene: 5. Germline CDR1 SEHNR, CDR2 FQNEAQ (reference sequence). The CDR3 sequence is CASSLGLTGPYNEQFF. CDR3 bases: TGTGCCAGCAGCTTAGGTCTGACAGGGCCCTACAATGAGCAGTTCTTC.

Notes on this clone: Other nucleotide sequences from this sample produce the same CDR3. The rearrangement joins TRBV11-1 to TRBJ2-7; D unclear. The CDR3 is 13 amino acids. Germline CDR1 reads SGHAT; CDR2 reads FQDESV (reference sequence). V was trimmed by 5 bases and J by 3 bases, leaving 11 bases between them. CDR3 sequence (DNA): TGTGCCAGCAGCCTAACTCCTGGCTACGAGCAGTACTTC. This gives the protein CASSLTPGYEQYF.

This clone was seen only a few times. The chain recombines TRBV4-1 with TRBJ1-4; D not resolved. The V gene's germline CDR1 is MGHRA and CDR2 YSYEKL. V lost 6 bases to trimming and J lost 10 bases, with 18 bases between them. The CDR3 is 14 amino acids. For the CDR3, the DNA is TGCGCCAGCAGAAGGACGGCCGCGGGGAGAAAACTGTTTTTT. It translates to CASRRTAAGRKLFF.

The chain employs TRBV14 and TRBJ2-7; D possibly corresponds to TRBD2 (6 bases). Germline CDR1 reads SGHDN; CDR2 reads FVKESK. V was shortened by 0 bases and J by 5 bases, with 20 bases between the two germline ends. The CDR3 length is 17 residues. The CDR3 region has the DNA TGTGCCAGCAGCCAAGATACCCCATCGGGGGTTGGCGACGAGCAGTACTTC. Protein: CASSQDTPSGVGDEQYF.

This chain uses TRBV5-6 with TRBJ2-4, with TRBD1 matching over 8 bases. Germline loops: CDR1 SGHDT, CDR2 YYEEEE. The CDR3 loop spans 16 amino acids. V lost 0 bases and J lost 3; bases outside the gene matches: 5. The CDR3 reads CASSLAIDRGKNIQYF. The CDR3 DNA follows: TGTGCCAGCAGCTTGGCCATTGACAGGGGCAAAAACATTCAGTACTTC.

As DNA, the CDR3 is TGTGCCAGCAGTGACCTTAATCAGCCCCAGCATTTT. Translating it yields CASSDLNQPQHF. The V call is TRBV6-1, the J call TRBJ1-5; D is undetermined. CDR1 is MNHNS, CDR2 SASEGT, per germline. Trimming left V 3 bases short and J 4 bases short, with 4 bases between. This CDR3 is 12 amino acids long.

The chain employs TRBV21-1 and TRBJ2-3; no DNA check was done on the table's D call, TRBD2. TRBV21-1 is reported as a pseudogene. The CDR3 has 18 amino acids. The CDR3 here is CASRKGERGCPSTDTQYF. DNA of the CDR3: TGTGCCAGCAGGAAGGGGGAGCGGGGCTGTCCTAGCACAGATACGCAGTATTTT.

This clone was detected a few times. This rearrangement joins TRBV15 to TRBJ1-1; 9 bases map to TRBD1. This CDR3 spans 13 amino acids. The V gene end was trimmed by 1 base and the J gene end by 9 bases; junction bases not matched to a gene: 3. The V gene's germline CDR1 is LNHNV and CDR2 YYDKDF (reference sequence). The CDR3 is CATSRVGTGKAFF. In DNA form, the CDR3 reads TGTGCCACCAGCAGAGTGGGGACAGGGAAAGCTTTCTTT.

The chain links TRBV10-3 to TRBJ2-3; 14 bases line up with TRBD2. J lost 6 bases, V lost 4 bases, and 12 bases had no gene match. This CDR3 contains 18 residues. Looked up from germline, CDR1 is ENHRY and CDR2 is SYGVKD. Written as DNA, the CDR3 is TGTGCCATCAGTGGGGGGACTAGCGGGAGACTAGCGACTGATACGCAGTATTTT. Its translation is CAISGGTSGRLATDTQYF.

The V call is TRBV18, the J call TRBJ2-7; 8 bases align to TRBD2. With 3 bases clipped from V and 2 bases from J, the junction kept 9 bases outside the gene matches. The V gene's germline CDR1 is KGHSH and CDR2 LQKENI. The CDR3 has 16 amino acids. CDR3 sequence: CASSPGATGGAYEQYF. CDR3 nucleotides: TGTGCCAGCTCACCTGGCGCTACGGGGGGGGCCTACGAGCAGTACTTC.

The rearrangement uses TRBV6-1 and TRBJ2-5; 10 nucleotides agree with TRBD1. The CDR3 extends over 18 amino acids. Trimming at V came to 0 bases and at J to 5 bases, leaving 12 bases not matched to a gene. The germline V gene encodes CDR1 MNHNS and CDR2 SASEGT. The CDR3 here is CASSEARVGTGARETQYF. The CDR3 DNA reads TGTGCCAGCAGTGAAGCGAGGGTTGGGACAGGGGCGAGGGAGACCCAGTACTTC.

The chain is built from TRBV4-2 and TRBJ2-1; maybe TRBD1 (7 bases). The CDR3 totals 16 residues. V was pared by 0 bases and J by 6 bases, with 15 bases between. Germline V gene data show CDR1 as LGHNA and CDR2 as YNFKEQ. The CDR3 coding sequence is TGTGCCAGCAGCCAAGACAGGGGGAGGTATACCAATGAGCAGTTCTTC. It codes for CASSQDRGRYTNEQFF.

The chain links TRBV7-2 to TRBJ2-2; D unclear. Germline V gives CDR1 SGHTA, CDR2 FQGNSA. V was trimmed by 4 bases and J by 4 bases, leaving 7 bases between them. The CDR3 covers 13 residues. The DNA of the CDR3 is TGTGCCAGCAGCTGGGCCCCCACCGGGGAGCTGTTTTTT. Its translation is CASSWAPTGELFF.

The genes are TRBV4-1 and TRBJ2-7; D possibly corresponds to TRBD1 (6 bases). Germline V gene lookup returns CDR1 MGHRA and CDR2 YSYEKL. CDR3 length: 14 amino acids. Between the trimmed V and J ends, which lost 5 bases and 0 bases, there was a span of 11 bases. This CDR3 reads CASSAGTYSYEQYF. CDR3 coding DNA: TGCGCCAGCAGCGCAGGGACATACTCCTACGAGCAGTACTTC.

J is TRBJ2-7 and V is TRBV18; 10 bases align to TRBD2. J was trimmed by 7 bases and V by 4 bases; bases with no gene match: 4. The CDR3 consists of 13 residues. Germline V lookup: CDR1 KGHSH, CDR2 LQKENI. The CDR3, as DNA: TGTGCCAGCTCACAAGCGGGAGGGCGGGAGCAGTACTTC. This gives the protein CASSQAGGREQYF.

This clone was seen a single time. V is TRBV9 and J is TRBJ1-2; a weak D match, TRBD1 (6 bases). Deletions cut 4 bases from V and 0 bases from J, with 13 bases between. In germline, CDR1 is SGDLS, CDR2 YYNGEE. CDR3 length: 15 amino acids. The CDR3 coding sequence is TGTGCCAGCAGCCCTGTGGGGGCAGCTAACTATGGCTACACCTTC. It translates to CASSPVGAANYGYTF.

A few counts support this clone. The chain carries TRBV5-4 and TRBJ2-2; a possible D gene is TRBD2 (6 bases). CDR1 SGHNT and CDR2 YYREEE come from the germline V gene (reference sequence). V gave up 0 bases and J gave up 6 bases, with 15 bases separating them. This CDR3 is built from 16 residues. CDR3 residues: CASSLEYGRGAGELFF. For the CDR3, the DNA is TGTGCCAGCAGCTTGGAGTACGGGAGAGGCGCCGGGGAGCTGTTTTTT.

The chain has TRBV5-6 and TRBJ1-4, with D unresolved. The CDR3 has 13 amino acids. Trimming shortened V by 3 bases and J by 10 bases, and 13 bases separated the two germline ends. The V gene's germline CDR1 is SGHDT and CDR2 YYEEEE. In DNA form, the CDR3 reads TGTGCCAGCAGCTCCCGGATTGAGGGAAAACTGTTTTTT. Translating gives CASSSRIEGKLFF.

This sequence joins TRBV7-6 and TRBJ1-6, with a weak D call TRBD1 (5 bases). The CDR3 covers 17 residues. Germline values: CDR1 SGHVS, CDR2 FNYEAQ. Trimming stripped 5 bases from V and 3 bases from J, with 17 bases between. CDR3: CASSLRSTEIYNSPLHF. Written as DNA, the CDR3 is TGTGCCAGCAGCCTAAGGTCGACAGAAATCTATAATTCACCCCTCCACTTT.

The rearrangement joins TRBV7-6 to TRBJ2-1, with no clear D. The germline CDR1 and CDR2 sequences are SGHVS and FNYEAQ. The ends were cut back, 1 base at V and 0 bases at J, with 13 bases in the middle. The CDR3 contains 17 residues. CDR3 region: CASSLDPGSGSYNEQFF. The CDR3 coding sequence is TGTGCCAGCAGCTTAGATCCCGGTAGTGGCTCCTACAATGAGCAGTTCTTC.

The gene calls are TRBV19 and TRBJ1-1; 7 nucleotides match TRBD1. Germline assignment: CDR1 LNHDA and CDR2 SQIVND (reference sequence). This CDR3 region has 14 residues. V lost 4 bases and J lost 2; bases outside the gene matches: 4. Here the CDR3 DNA reads TGTGCCAGTAGTACGTGGACAGGCAACACTGAAGCTTTCTTT. Translation: CASSTWTGNTEAFF.

The chain couples TRBV9 to TRBJ2-1; tentative D call: TRBD2 (6 bases). This CDR3 contains 14 residues. Between the trimmed V and J ends, which lost 0 bases and 6 bases, there was a span of 10 bases. From germline, CDR1 is SGDLS and CDR2 YYNGEE. CDR3 sequence: CASSVASVGNEQFF. CDR3 in DNA: TGTGCCAGCAGCGTAGCTAGCGTAGGCAATGAGCAGTTCTTC.

The chain is built from TRBV2 and TRBJ1-2; D is unclear. The length of the CDR3 is 12 residues. CDR1 and CDR2 from the germline V gene are SNHLY and FYNNEI. Trimming stripped 5 bases from V and 7 bases from J, with 11 bases between. CDR3 region: CASSKTLGGYTF. CDR3 DNA: TGTGCCAGCAGTAAGACATTAGGTGGCTACACCTTC. Full variable domain (remainder filled in from reference TRBV2 and TRBJ1-2): EPEVTQTPSHQVTQMGQEVILRCVPISNHLYFYWYRQILGQKVEFLVSFYNNEISEKSEIFDDQFSVERPDGSNFTLKIRSTKLEDSAMYFCASSKTLGGYTFGSGTRLTVV.

V gene TRBV6-5 combines with J gene TRBJ1-2; tentatively, D is TRBD1 (6 bases). V was pared by 6 bases and J by 3 bases, with 17 bases between. The CDR3 is 15 residues long. CDR1 and CDR2 (germline): MNHEY, SVGAGI. The CDR3 DNA reads as TGTGCCAGCAGGGAAAAAGGGGGACCGGACTATGGCTACACCTTC. This translates into CASREKGGPDYGYTF.

This chain joins TRBV2 and TRBJ2-4; tentative D call: TRBD1 (6 bases). V was shortened by 4 bases and J by 0 bases, with 7 bases between the two germline ends. This CDR3 spans 14 amino acids. Germline V gene sequence: CDR1 SNHLY, CDR2 FYNNEI. The DNA for the CDR3 is TGTGCCAGCAGTGGGGGACAAGCCAAAAACATTCAGTACTTC. Residues: CASSGGQAKNIQYF.

This chain links TRBV21-1 with TRBJ1-1; the table's D call of TRBD1 was not tested on the DNA. TRBV21-1 is an annotated pseudogene. CDR3 length: 16 amino acids. The CDR3 here is CASSKDAPQGDTEAFF. The CDR3 DNA reads as TGTGCCAGCAGCAAAGACGCCCCCCAGGGGGACACTGAAGCTTTCTTT.

The V and J genes are TRBV27 and TRBJ2-1; 9 nucleotides match TRBD2. Germline V gene data show CDR1 as MNHEY and CDR2 as SMNVEV (reference sequence). The CDR3 runs 15 residues. The J segment lost 5 bases and the V segment lost 6 bases, leaving 8 bases of the junction unmatched. CDR3 bases: TGTGCCAGCAGCCCAAGACTAGCGGTTGACAATGAGCAGTTCTTC. Translated: CASSPRLAVDNEQFF.

J is TRBJ2-1 and V is TRBV6-5; TRBD2 aligns across 8 bases. Germline CDR1 reads MNHEY; CDR2 reads SVGAGI. V lost 6 bases to trimming and J lost 11 bases; unmatched junction nucleotides: 6. The CDR3 extends over 12 amino acids. The CDR3 DNA is TGTGCCAGCAGCCGTAGCGGGACAAAGCAGTTCTTC. Encoded protein: CASSRSGTKQFF.